A selection of T cell receptor beta chains follows, all from one sample in a study of human T cells and chemical hapten exposure. TCRdb re-derived calls from the RACE reads in MiXCR, one entry per CDR3 protein. The table has 90,000 to 110,000 distinct CDR3 sequences, less than 45% seen once. Material: whole blood, obtained in connection with sensitization to the hapten diphenylcyclopropenone (DPC). These receptors originate from a man in his forties with alopecia areata. Some clones in this sample may be carry-over from other donors' samples. Both conserved end residues are part of each CDR3. Each record gives: D gene, clone size, J gene, V gene, CDR3 DNA, CDR3 protein. D genes are given only for firm matches. Size is omitted from some rows. Given values are once, few, many or a class for expanded clones.

>TRBD2|few|TRBJ2-1|TRBV28
TGTGCCAGCAGGCGCTGGACTAGCGGGGGTGAGCAGTTCTTC
CASRRWTSGGEQFF
>TRBD2|.|TRBJ2-1|TRBV6-1
TGTGCCAGCAGTTCTTTTAGAGCGGGAAGGTCGAATGAGCAGTTCTTC
CASSSFRAGRSNEQFF
>.|.|TRBJ2-3|TRBV6-5
TGTGCCAGCAGTTACGAGGCGGTAGATACGCAGTATTTT
CASSYEAVDTQYF
>.|once|TRBJ1-1|TRBV6-5
TGTGCCAGCAGTTACGAGGTCAGATCTGAAGCTTTCTTT
CASSYEVRSEAFF
>TRBD2|.|TRBJ2-3|TRBV15
TGTGCCACCAGCAGAGAATTCCTAGCGGGAGGCCCCAGGGGGTTGAATACGCAGTATTTT
CATSREFLAGGPRGLNTQYF
>TRBD2|few|TRBJ2-1|TRBV25-1
TGTGCCAGCAGTGAATTCGGGGGGGGGGCGAATGAGCAGTTCTTC
CASSEFGGGANEQFF
>TRBD2|few|TRBJ2-7|TRBV2
TGTGCCAGCAACCGCTGGGCGGGGGACGAGCAGTACTTC
CASNRWAGDEQYF
>.|few|TRBJ1-1|TRBV6-2/TRBV6-3
TGTGCCAGCAGTTACCCTGCTGAAGCTTTCTTT
CASSYPAEAFF
>.|.|TRBJ2-1|TRBV7-6
TGTGCCAGCAGCCCACCCCGGAGGGAGGCGCTGCAGTTCTTC
CASSPPRREALQFF
>.|many|TRBJ2-6|TRBV7-8
TGTGCCAGCAGCTTAGTCGCGGGGACTGGGGCCAACGTCCTGACTTTC
CASSLVAGTGANVLTF
>.|.|TRBJ1-1|TRBV20-1
TGCAGTGCTAGAGCAGCGAACACTGAAGCTTTCTTT
CSARAANTEAFF
>.|.|TRBJ1-2|TRBV18
TGTGCCAGCTCACCGGAACCGGGACGGAGGAACTATGGCTACACCTTC
CASSPEPGRRNYGYTF
>.|few|TRBJ2-1|TRBV7-9
TGTGCCAGCAGTACACCTACAGGGAATTTAAATACTGAGCAGTTCTTC
CASSTPTGNLNTEQFF
>.|few|TRBJ1-2|TRBV3-1
TGTGCCAGCAGCCAAGACAGCTATGGCTACACCTTC
CASSQDSYGYTF
>TRBD1|.|TRBJ1-5|TRBV7-2
TGTGCCAGCAGCTACCTGACAGGGGAGCAGCCCCAGCATTTT
CASSYLTGEQPQHF
>TRBD2|few|TRBJ2-7|TRBV6-5
TGTGCCAGCAGTTACTTGCGGGGGAGCCACGAGCAGTACTTC
CASSYLRGSHEQYF
>TRBD1|.|TRBJ2-3|TRBV7-2
TGTGCCAGCAGCACAGGACAGGGCACAGATACGCAGTATTTT
CASSTGQGTDTQYF
>.|.|TRBJ2-3|TRBV6-5
TGTGCCAGCAGTTACTATCTGGGAGATACGCAGTATTTT
CASSYYLGDTQYF
>.|.|TRBJ2-7|TRBV6-5
TGTGCCAGCAGCCCAATCCCGGGCCCCTACGAGCAGTACTTC
CASSPIPGPYEQYF
>.|.|TRBJ2-6|TRBV2
TGTGCCAGCAGTGGCAGGGCTAGCTCTGGGGCCAACGTCCTGACTTTC
CASSGRASSGANVLTF
>TRBD2|few|TRBJ2-7|TRBV7-9
TGTGCCAGCAGCCAGGGACTAGCGGGGTTAAATGCCTACGAGCAGTACTTC
CASSQGLAGLNAYEQYF
>TRBD2|.|TRBJ2-3|TRBV14
TGTGCCAGCAGCCCCCCCGGGGGGGGGAGATACACAGATACGCAGTATTTT
CASSPPGGGRYTDTQYF
>.|.|TRBJ2-3|TRBV28
TGTGCCAGTACCCGCGAAGTAGATACGCAGTATTTT
CASTREVDTQYF